The clone carrying this TCR beta chain was counted many times. The antigen is unknown. This entry comes from a study of T cells in Graves' hyperthyroidism and ophthalmopathy. Study-level findings and limits: Stable hyperthyroidism and ophthalmopathy were separated using 13 V-J signatures. Also found in blood were most expanded thyroid clonotypes above 0.001.

RNA transcripts provided the source from which TCR beta CDR3 regions were amplified. TCR CDR3 underwent first-round RT-PCR with the HTBI primer set. TCRdb used MiXCR to reprocess the multiplex PCR reads, holding one entry per CDR3 protein. The data hold 250,000 to 300,000 distinct CDR3 sequences, with roughly 13% observed a single time. Sequenced: blood. This clonotype was sampled from a woman between 40 and 50 years old with Graves' hyperthyroidism.

The CDR3 DNA sequence: TGTGCCAGCCGGACTAGCGGCCTGGGGGATACGCAGTATTTT. Translated, it gives CASRTSGLGDTQYF. This chain uses TRBV11-2 with TRBJ2-3, with 10 bases identical to TRBD2. Germline values: CDR1 SGHAT, CDR2 FQNNGV. The V gene end was trimmed by 8 bases and the J gene end by 6 bases; junction bases not matched to a gene: 8. The CDR3 loop spans 14 amino acids.